The source of this TCR beta chain is a study of blood T cell repertoires in COVID-19. Background on the study: Sites across the United States, Italy and Spain contributed samples from acute and convalescent COVID-19. In each case, the material was cDNA or gDNA derived from T cells, B-cell-depleted T cells, or PBMCs.

Germline V gives CDR1 SGHVS, CDR2 FQNEAQ. Trimming at V came to 5 bases and at J to 11 bases, leaving 10 bases not matched to a gene. The CDR3 totals 13 residues. Methods used by the authors: For nucleated cells, counts were estimated from reference gene primer amplification. The protocol was immunoSEQ multiplex PCR, while the TCRdb copy is restricted to in-frame clones and leaves out a portion. Clone size and V and J calls were adopted from that table, with D and trimming inferred from the DNA. The sample shows about 12,000 clones, approximately 91% of them seen only once. The material sequenced was peripheral blood. The source of this sequence is an older woman with active COVID-19. J is TRBJ1-1 and V is TRBV7-8, with 8 bases that match TRBD1. CDR3 loop: CASSPKTGVDAFF. For the CDR3, the DNA is TGTGCCAGCAGCCCGAAGACAGGGGTTGACGCTTTCTTT. Full variable domain (missing parts from reference TRBV7-8 and TRBJ1-1): GAGVSQSPRYKVAKRGQDVALRCDPISGHVSLFWYQQALGQGPEFLTYFQNEAQLDKSGLPSDRFFAERPEGSVSTLKIQRTQQEDSAVYLCASSPKTGVDAFFGQGTRLTVV.